This TCR beta chain emerged from a study of shared clonotypes between healthy human individuals. The CD4+ fraction was divided into a CD45RA+ naive subset and a CD45RA-negative memory subset. Points on this clone: Its antigen is undetermined.

The protocol was immunoSEQ multiplex PCR, while the TCRdb copy is restricted to in-frame clones and leaves out a portion. The table includes fewer than 850,000 clones, 55% to 75% detected once. Whole-study results and caveats: Non-shared clonotypes were found to have lower generation probabilities than the clonotypes that were shared by all four of the sorted-subset donors.

The TCR was taken from a woman younger than 45 in good health. Material for sequencing was memory CD4+ T cells sorted from blood. Described subset: CD45RA-negative fraction.

In nucleotides, the CDR3 is TGTGCCAGCAGCTATAGGACGGATCCCGAGCAGTACTTC. Translated: CASSYRTDPEQYF. The chain uses TRBV7-2 and TRBJ2-7; the D is unclear. Deletions cut 4 bases from V and 6 bases from J, with 13 bases between. Germline loops: CDR1 SGHTA, CDR2 FQGNSA. The CDR3 runs 13 residues.